Below, 30 T cell receptor beta chains from the same sample are listed, as sequenced in a study of cytomegalovirus exposure and HLA in healthy donors. This table comes from immunoSEQ multiplex PCR, and its TCRdb copy is limited to in-frame clones, with some not included. The sample includes roughly 95,000 clones, 85% of them seen just once. Specimen: PBMCs. Receptors were obtained from a man aged 18 to 35 in good health and CMV-seropositive.

This clone was counted between two and nine times. This chain joins TRBV5-1 and TRBJ2-1; possibly TRBD2 for D (5 bases). The V gene lost 0 bases and the J gene lost 7 bases, with 8 bases spanning the gap. This CDR3 is built from 13 residues. The germline CDR1 and CDR2 sequences are SGHRS and YFSETQ. CDR3 sequence: CASSLGGQNEQFF. Written as DNA, the CDR3 is TGCGCCAGCAGCTTGGGAGGGCAAAATGAGCAGTTCTTC.

The chain recombines TRBV6-6 with TRBJ2-3, with 13 nucleotides matching TRBD2. The J segment lost 4 bases and the V segment lost 7 bases, leaving 5 bases of the junction unmatched. This CDR3 region has 15 residues. In germline, CDR1 is MNHNY, CDR2 SVGAGI (reference sequence). The CDR3 sequence: CASTLLAGGADTQYF. The DNA of the CDR3 is TGTGCCAGCACCCTACTAGCGGGAGGGGCAGATACGCAGTATTTT.

The chain recombines TRBV5-1 with TRBJ2-2, with 9 nucleotides matching TRBD2. After removal of 4 bases from V and 7 bases from J, the junction contained 8 bases not matched to a gene. The CDR3 extends over 15 amino acids. Per germline, CDR1 SGHRS and CDR2 YFSETQ. CDR3: CASSVIAGEGGELFF. The CDR3 nucleotides read TGCGCCAGCAGCGTAATAGCGGGAGAAGGCGGGGAGCTGTTTTTT.

V gene TRBV7-9 combines with J gene TRBJ2-5, with D unclear. This CDR3 has 11 amino acids. Germline CDR1 and CDR2: SEHNR and FQNEAQ (reference sequence). Between the trimmed V and J ends, which lost 5 bases and 2 bases, there was a span of 3 bases. The CDR3, as DNA: TGTGCCAGCAGCCTTCAAGAGACCCAGTACTTC. It is translated as CASSLQETQYF.

The gene calls are TRBV5-3 and TRBJ2-7; D gene unclear. TRBV5-3 is flagged as an ORF with uncertain function. The CDR3 is 9 amino acids. Written as DNA, the CDR3 is TGTGCGAGCTCCTACGAGCAGTACTTC. It encodes CASSYEQYF.

The chain couples TRBV28 to TRBJ2-7; the match to TRBD1 covers 8 bases. This CDR3 contains 14 residues. Germline assignment: CDR1 MDHEN and CDR2 SYDVKM. Unmatched junction bases numbered 7, after V lost 5 bases and J lost 4 bases. CDR3 nucleotides: TGTGCCAGCAGTGTCCGACAGGGGAGGTACGAGCAGTACTTC. Amino acid sequence: CASSVRQGRYEQYF.

The chain is built from TRBV6-5 and TRBJ2-1; 7 nucleotides agree with TRBD2. CDR3 size: 14 residues. Germline CDR1 MNHEY, CDR2 SVGAGI. The trim removed 6 bases at V and 4 bases at J, leaving 6 bases unmatched. The CDR3 loop is CASRERTRYNEQFF. As DNA, the CDR3 is TGTGCCAGCAGGGAGAGGACTAGGTACAATGAGCAGTTCTTC.

This clone was seen once. The rearrangement joins TRBV4-1 to TRBJ2-1; 8 bases match TRBD2. The CDR3 totals 16 residues. Per germline, CDR1 MGHRA and CDR2 YSYEKL. The V segment lost 1 base and the J segment 4 bases; nucleotides outside the gene matches: 6. CDR3 in DNA: TGCGCCAGCAGCCAAGGTGCGGGAGGCTCATACAATGAGCAGTTCTTC. Protein sequence: CASSQGAGGSYNEQFF.

This chain links TRBV7-3 with TRBJ2-3, with TRBD1 matching 8 bases. V lost 4 bases to trimming and J lost 4 bases; unmatched junction nucleotides: 10. Germline CDR1 reads SGHTA; CDR2 reads FQGTGA. CDR3 length equals 16 residues. The CDR3 DNA sequence: TGTGCCAGCAGCTATGGGACAGGTCTTGAGGCAGATACGCAGTATTTT. This sequence encodes CASSYGTGLEADTQYF.

V usage is TRBV21-1 and J usage is TRBJ2-7; the table assigns TRBD2, which was not confirmed against the DNA. TRBV21-1 is a known pseudogene. This CDR3 has 17 amino acids. Here the CDR3 reads CASSAGLAGLSSYEQYV. The CDR3 nucleotides are TGTGCCAGCAGCGCGGGACTAGCGGGACTGAGCTCCTACGAGCAGTACGTC.

The chain employs TRBV28 and TRBJ1-1, with TRBD1 identical over 7 bases. This CDR3 comprises 15 residues. V lost 4 bases, J lost 10 bases, and 15 bases stayed unmatched. Per the germline V gene, CDR1 is MDHEN and CDR2 is SYDVKM. This CDR3 reads CASSSYFRQGASAFF. Written as DNA, the CDR3 is TGTGCCAGCAGTTCCTACTTCAGACAGGGAGCTTCAGCTTTCTTT.

The J gene is TRBJ2-3, the V gene TRBV4-1; D unclear. The CDR3 has 15 amino acids. Trimming shortened V by 0 bases and J by 4 bases, and 11 bases separated the two germline ends. The V gene's germline CDR1 is MGHRA and CDR2 YSYEKL. This CDR3 reads CASSQDQAQSDTQYF. The CDR3 DNA sequence: TGCGCCAGCAGCCAAGATCAGGCACAGTCAGATACGCAGTATTTT.

The chain is built from TRBV27 and TRBJ2-3; D unresolved. Germline values: CDR1 MNHEY, CDR2 SMNVEV (reference sequence). V dropped 5 bases and J dropped 0 bases, with 12 bases sitting between them. The CDR3 extends over 15 amino acids. CDR3 in DNA: TGTGCCAGCAGTCCCCCCCCGGTTAGCACAGATACGCAGTATTTT. This encodes CASSPPPVSTDTQYF.

The J gene is TRBJ2-3, the V gene TRBV2; 7 nucleotides line up with TRBD2. Germline assignment: CDR1 SNHLY and CDR2 FYNNEI. Trimming at V came to 5 bases and at J to 6 bases, leaving 2 bases not matched to a gene. This CDR3 contains 12 residues. CDR3 DNA: TGTGCCAGCAGTCTCGGGGGGGATACGCAGTATTTT. The encoded protein is CASSLGGDTQYF. Based on the CDR3 plus reference TRBV2 and TRBJ2-3, the full variable domain is EPEVTQTPSHQVTQMGQEVILRCVPISNHLYFYWYRQILGQKVEFLVSFYNNEISEKSEIFDDQFSVERPDGSNFTLKIRSTKLEDSAMYFCASSLGGDTQYFGPGTRLTVL.

The CDR3 coding sequence is TGTGCCAGCAGTCTGACAGCCACTGAAGCTTTCTTT. It yields the protein CASSLTATEAFF. The J gene is TRBJ1-1, the V gene TRBV28, with D tentatively TRBD1 (5 bases). The V gene lost 5 bases and the J gene lost 4 bases, with 8 bases spanning the gap. This CDR3 region has 12 residues. The germline CDR1 and CDR2 sequences are MDHEN and SYDVKM. Filled out from reference TRBV28 and TRBJ1-1, the complete variable domain reads DVKVTQSSRYLVKRTGEKVFLECVQDMDHENMFWYRQDPGLGLRLIYFSYDVKMKEKGDIPEGYSVSREKKERFSLILESASTNQTSMYLCASSLTATEAFFGQGTRLTVV.

The J gene is TRBJ2-5, the V gene TRBV29-1, with D perhaps matching TRBD2 (5 bases). The germline V gene has CDR1 SQVTM and CDR2 ANQGSEA. V was shortened by 4 bases and J by 5 bases, with 11 bases between the two germline ends. The CDR3 sequence is 12 residues long. The chain's CDR3 is CSVVGGTETQYF. Written as DNA, the CDR3 is TGCAGCGTTGTAGGAGGAACTGAGACCCAGTACTTC.

The chain has TRBV29-1 and TRBJ2-3, with 8 bases matching TRBD2. Looked up from germline, CDR1 is SQVTM and CDR2 is ANQGSEA. V was pared by 2 bases and J by 6 bases, with 4 bases of the junction left unmatched. The CDR3 spans 13 residues. CDR3 sequence reads: CSVENQREDTQYF. DNA for the CDR3: TGCAGCGTTGAAAACCAGCGGGAGGATACGCAGTATTTT.

This chain uses TRBV25-1 with TRBJ1-2; D perhaps matches TRBD1 (6 bases). Trimming removed 1 base from V and 0 bases from J, with 12 bases in between. The CDR3 contains 16 residues. Germline CDR1 is MGHDK and CDR2 is SYGVNS. The CDR3 region has the DNA TGTGCCAGCAGTGAATCCTATGGACAGCCTAACTATGGCTACACCTTC. It is translated as CASSESYGQPNYGYTF.

V usage is TRBV28 and J usage is TRBJ2-7; TRBD2 might be the D (6 bases). Trimming took off 3 bases at V and 6 bases at J, with 12 bases between the two ends. The CDR3 consists of 13 residues. Germline lookup yields CDR1 MDHEN and CDR2 SYDVKM. The CDR3 here is CASSFFRGSEQYV. The CDR3 nucleotides read TGTGCCAGCAGTTTTTTTCGGGGGTCCGAGCAGTACGTC.

The rearrangement uses TRBV5-4 and TRBJ2-7; 8 positions match TRBD1. The CDR3 spans 14 residues. Germline V gives CDR1 SGHNT, CDR2 YYREEE (reference sequence). With 4 bases clipped from V and 4 bases from J, the junction kept 7 bases outside the gene matches. DNA for the CDR3: TGTGCCAGCAGCGCCGGGACAGGCGGGTACGAGCAGTACTTC. It specifies CASSAGTGGYEQYF. The full variable domain, completed using reference TRBV5-4 and TRBJ2-7, is ETGVTQSPTHLIKTRGQQVTLRCSSQSGHNTVSWYQQALGQGPQFIFQYYREEENGRGNFPPRFSGLQFPNYSSELNVNALELDDSALYLCASSAGTGGYEQYFGPGTRLTVT.

This clone was picked up one time. CDR3 in DNA: TGTGCCAGCAGCTACGGACTAGCGGGAGGGGAAGAGACCCAGTACTTC. It codes for CASSYGLAGGEETQYF. The V gene is TRBV28, the J gene TRBJ2-5, with 15 nucleotides matching TRBD2. V was pared by 6 bases and J by 3 bases, with 5 bases of the junction left unmatched. The CDR3 loop spans 16 amino acids. CDR1 and CDR2 from the germline V gene are MDHEN and SYDVKM.

The CDR3 reads CASSLFLAGGNTGELFF. Here the CDR3 DNA reads TGTGCCAGCAGTCTATTTCTAGCGGGAGGAAACACCGGGGAGCTGTTTTTT. This rearrangement joins TRBV4-2 to TRBJ2-2; TRBD2 matches at 11 bases. The CDR3 has 17 amino acids. Germline V lookup: CDR1 LGHNA, CDR2 YNFKEQ. With V trimmed by 6 bases and J by 2 bases, 8 bases remained unmatched.

This clone was detected once. The chain recombines TRBV29-1 with TRBJ1-2; 7 positions agree with TRBD1. Losses at the gene ends were 4 bases for V and 3 bases for J; bases not matched to a gene: 8. This CDR3 is built from 14 residues. Germline V lookup: CDR1 SQVTM, CDR2 ANQGSEA. The CDR3 protein is CSVAGDSDYYGYTF. The CDR3 nucleotides are TGCAGCGTTGCCGGGGACAGTGACTACTATGGCTACACCTTC.

The chain couples TRBV2 to TRBJ2-5; the match to TRBD2 covers 9 bases. CDR3 size: 16 residues. The V segment lost 4 bases and the J segment 5 bases; nucleotides outside the gene matches: 11. Germline V gives CDR1 SNHLY, CDR2 FYNNEI. The CDR3 is CASSGRKLAGLETQYF. The CDR3 DNA follows: TGTGCCAGCAGTGGGAGGAAACTAGCGGGCCTCGAGACCCAGTACTTC.

This chain connects TRBV5-4 to TRBJ1-2, with 8 bases lining up with TRBD1. The junction had 9 bases not matched to a gene; V was cut back by 4 bases and J by 4 bases. From germline, CDR1 is SGHNT and CDR2 YYREEE (reference sequence). This CDR3 is built from 15 residues. CDR3 sequence reads: CASSLESTGAYGYTF. The CDR3 DNA sequence: TGTGCCAGCAGCCTAGAATCGACAGGGGCCTATGGCTACACCTTC.

The CDR3 DNA reads TGTGCCAGCAGCTTAGGGGGCTTAAATGAGCAGTTCTTC. This gives the protein CASSLGGLNEQFF. V gene TRBV7-9 combines with J gene TRBJ2-1; D is perhaps TRBD1 (5 bases). CDR3 size: 13 residues. Germline values: CDR1 SEHNR, CDR2 FQNEAQ (reference sequence). Between the trimmed V and J ends, which lost 1 base and 7 bases, there was a span of 8 bases.

The V call is TRBV19, the J call TRBJ2-6; D perhaps matches TRBD1 (6 bases). CDR1 and CDR2 (germline): LNHDA, SQIVND (reference sequence). This CDR3 has 17 amino acids. The V and J ends lost 5 bases and 0 bases respectively, with 14 bases between them. The CDR3 coding sequence is TGTGCCAGTAGTTGGACAGTGAAGACCTCTGGGGCCAACGTCCTGACTTTC. Amino acid sequence: CASSWTVKTSGANVLTF.

The chain is built from TRBV11-3 and TRBJ2-2; D is possibly TRBD1 (5 bases). CDR3 length: 16 amino acids. Germline-derived CDR1 and CDR2 are SGHNT and YENEEA. V was trimmed by 5 bases and J by 1 base, leaving 14 bases between them. The CDR3 coding sequence is TGTGCCAGCAGCCGGGTGGGGCACCTGAACACCGGGGAGCTGTTTTTT. Residues: CASSRVGHLNTGELFF.

This clone appeared a single time. This chain joins TRBV19 and TRBJ2-7; 10 positions match TRBD2. The CDR3 is made up of 15 amino acids. Germline loops: CDR1 LNHDA, CDR2 SQIVND (reference sequence). The junction had 8 bases not matched to a gene; V was cut back by 7 bases and J by 2 bases. CDR3 protein: CASTQRTSGTYEQYV. The CDR3 nucleotides are TGTGCCAGTACCCAGAGGACTAGCGGTACCTACGAGCAGTACGTC.

V usage is TRBV7-9 and J usage is TRBJ2-7; TRBD1 matches 10 bases. The germline CDR1 and CDR2 sequences are SEHNR and FQNEAQ (reference sequence). J was trimmed by 5 bases and V by 5 bases; bases with no gene match: 9. This CDR3 spans 15 amino acids. The CDR3 protein is CASSPSRQGAHEQYF. Here the CDR3 DNA reads TGTGCCAGCAGCCCATCACGACAGGGGGCCCACGAGCAGTACTTC.